One sample yielded the 10 T cell receptor beta chains listed below, sequenced in a study of blood T cell repertoires in COVID-19. Some clones are missing from TCRdb's copy, which holds only in-frame ones; the method was immunoSEQ multiplex PCR. This table has 45,000 to 60,000 clones, 75% to 90% appearing once. The sequencing sample was made of peripheral blood. Receptor source: a human donor with acute or convalescent COVID-19. The donor label of this sample is uncertain.

The V and J genes are TRBV7-2 and TRBJ2-1; 8 bases map to TRBD2. V was pared by 3 bases and J by 4 bases, with 8 bases of the junction left unmatched. CDR1 is SGHTA and CDR2 is FQGNSA in the germline V gene. The CDR3 loop spans 16 amino acids. The CDR3 region has the DNA TGTGCCAGCAGCTTGAGCGGGGGCCTGCCTTACAATGAGCAGTTCTTC. As protein: CASSLSGGLPYNEQFF. Drawing the rest from reference TRBV7-2 and TRBJ2-1, the complete variable domain is GAGVSQSPSNKVTEKGKDVELRCDPISGHTALYWYRQSLGQGLEFLIYFQGNSAPDKSGLPSDRFSAERTGGSVSTLTIQRTQQEDSAVYLCASSLSGGLPYNEQFFGPGTRLTVL.

The V gene is TRBV28, the J gene TRBJ1-5; D may be TRBD1 (6 bases). Deletions cut 6 bases from V and 6 bases from J, with 21 bases between. Germline values: CDR1 MDHEN, CDR2 SYDVKM. The CDR3 covers 16 residues. CDR3 in DNA: TGTGCCAGCAGGATCTATGGGGGGGGGCAGAGTCAGCCCCAGCATTTT. It encodes CASRIYGGGQSQPQHF. Drawing the rest from reference TRBV28 and TRBJ1-5, the complete variable domain is DVKVTQSSRYLVKRTGEKVFLECVQDMDHENMFWYRQDPGLGLRLIYFSYDVKMKEKGDIPEGYSVSREKKERFSLILESASTNQTSMYLCASRIYGGGQSQPQHFGDGTRLSIL.

The chain combines TRBV28 with TRBJ1-1, with 7 nucleotides matching TRBD1. With V trimmed by 8 bases and J by 1 base, 7 bases remained unmatched. The length of the CDR3 is 14 residues. Germline V gene sequence: CDR1 MDHEN, CDR2 SYDVKM. Here the CDR3 reads CASAKGQSNTEAFF. In DNA form, the CDR3 reads TGTGCCAGCGCGAAGGGACAGTCGAACACTGAAGCTTTCTTT.

The genes are TRBV5-1 and TRBJ2-2; the D gene is possibly TRBD1 (5 bases). The CDR3 length is 15 residues. Trimming shortened V by 3 bases and J by 4 bases, and 13 bases separated the two germline ends. Germline lookup yields CDR1 SGHRS and CDR2 YFSETQ. The CDR3 coding sequence is TGCGCCAGCAGCTCAGGGTCCGGCGGCACCGGGGAGCTGTTTTTT. Amino acid sequence: CASSSGSGGTGELFF.

The chain recombines TRBV9 with TRBJ1-5; unclear D gene. V lost 5 bases and J 2 bases, leaving 29 bases between the germline ends. This CDR3 is built from 20 residues. The germline V gene has CDR1 SGDLS and CDR2 YYNGEE. DNA for the CDR3: TGTGCCAGCAGGGTTGAGCGGTGGTGCGGGTATCGGGGTGGCAATCAGCCCCAGCATTTT. This translates into CASRVERWCGYRGGNQPQHF.

J is TRBJ2-7 and V is TRBV24-1, with 9 nucleotides matching TRBD1. The CDR3 totals 18 residues. V lost 4 bases, J lost 1 base, and 13 bases stayed unmatched. Germline CDR1 and CDR2: KGHDR and SFDVKD. The CDR3 sequence is CATSDPGSGTGRSYEQYF. The DNA of the CDR3 is TGTGCCACCAGTGACCCTGGGTCGGGGACAGGGAGGTCCTACGAGCAGTACTTC.

This clone has a single count. This rearrangement joins TRBV27 to TRBJ2-7; 7 bases map to TRBD1. Germline lookup yields CDR1 MNHEY and CDR2 SMNVEV (reference sequence). The CDR3 runs to 13 residues. The V and J ends lost 5 bases and 6 bases, in that order; junction bases with no gene match: 7. The CDR3 spells CASSPMTGFEQYF. CDR3 DNA sequence: TGTGCCAGCAGTCCAATGACAGGGTTCGAGCAGTACTTC.

The rearrangement uses TRBV15 and TRBJ2-6; D is undetermined. Germline-derived CDR1 and CDR2 are LNHNV and YYDKDF (reference sequence). The CDR3 has 16 residues. Deletions cut 3 bases from V and 0 bases from J, with 9 bases between. CDR3 amino acids: CATSSYIISGANVLTF. The CDR3 bases are TGTGCCACCAGCAGTTACATAATCTCTGGGGCCAACGTCCTGACTTTC.

This clone appeared a single time. Other DNA sequences from this sample encode an identical CDR3 as well. This chain uses TRBV30 with TRBJ1-5; 7 bases are shared with TRBD1. Germline V gene sequence: CDR1 GTSNPN, CDR2 SVGIG (reference sequence). The CDR3 contains 13 residues. V trimming: 7 bases; J trimming: 4 bases; junction bases outside the gene matches: 7. CDR3 DNA sequence: TGTGCCTACCGGGACAGTGGGAATCAGCCCCAGCATTTT. Translation gives CAYRDSGNQPQHF. The full variable domain, completed using reference TRBV30 and TRBJ1-5, is SQTIHQWPATLVQPVGSPLSLECTVEGTSNPNLYWYRQAAGRGLQLLFYSVGIGQISSEVPQNLSASRPQDRQFILSSKKLLLSDSGFYLCAYRDSGNQPQHFGDGTRLSIL.

The chain uses TRBV10-3 and TRBJ2-7; possibly TRBD2 for D (6 bases). Germline V CDR1 and CDR2: ENHRY, SYGVKD. V lost 3 bases, J lost 2 bases, and 14 bases lay in between. This CDR3 region has 15 residues. CDR3: CAISEGRTGAYEQYF. The CDR3 coding sequence is TGTGCCATCAGTGAAGGTCGTACGGGAGCCTACGAGCAGTACTTC.